This TCR beta chain is drawn from a study of blood T cell repertoires in COVID-19. Study at large: Donors in the United States, Italy and Spain gave samples during acute or convalescent COVID-19. The cDNA or gDNA used as material had been derived from T cells, B-cell-depleted T cells, or PBMCs.

The CDR3 sequence is 16 residues long. Per the authors' pipeline: Amplification of reference gene primers was used by the study to estimate nucleated cell counts. Clones were read by immunoSEQ multiplex PCR, and TCRdb kept only the in-frame ones, dropping some. V, J and clone size are those of that table, while D and trimming were read from the DNA. Of roughly 390,000 clones listed, 75% to 90% are singletons. The V call is TRBV21-1, the J call TRBJ2-7; TRBD2 was called by the table and not checked on the DNA. TRBV21-1 corresponds to a pseudogene. The sequencing sample was made of peripheral blood. This receptor was obtained from a woman aged 18 to 35 with acute or convalescent COVID-19. CDR3: CASTSRRVLSSYEQYF. The DNA for the CDR3 is TGTGCCAGCACCTCGCGGAGGGTACTTAGCTCCTACGAGCAGTACTTC.